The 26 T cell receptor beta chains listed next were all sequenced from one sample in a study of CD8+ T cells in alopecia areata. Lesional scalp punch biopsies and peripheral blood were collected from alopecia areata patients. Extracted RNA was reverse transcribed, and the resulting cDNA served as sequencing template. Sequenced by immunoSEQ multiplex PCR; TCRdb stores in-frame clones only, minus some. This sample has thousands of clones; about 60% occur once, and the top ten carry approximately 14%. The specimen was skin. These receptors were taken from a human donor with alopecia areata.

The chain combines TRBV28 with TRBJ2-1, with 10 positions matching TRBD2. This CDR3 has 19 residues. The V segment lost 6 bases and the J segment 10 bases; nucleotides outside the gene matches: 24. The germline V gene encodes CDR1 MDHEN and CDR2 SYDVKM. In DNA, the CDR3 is TGTGCCAGCAGCTCTCCTCAGGGGCGGCTAGCGGGAGCCAAGGGAGAGCAGTTCTTC. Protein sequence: CASSSPQGRLAGAKGEQFF.

The CDR3 nucleotides read TGTGCCAGCAGTTTAATGACTAGCGGAATCTACGAGCAGTACTTC. It translates to CASSLMTSGIYEQYF. V usage is TRBV27 and J usage is TRBJ2-7; the match to TRBD2 covers 9 bases. V lost 2 bases, J lost 3 bases, and 5 bases stayed unmatched. The germline gives CDR1 MNHEY, CDR2 SMNVEV (reference sequence). CDR3 length: 15 amino acids.

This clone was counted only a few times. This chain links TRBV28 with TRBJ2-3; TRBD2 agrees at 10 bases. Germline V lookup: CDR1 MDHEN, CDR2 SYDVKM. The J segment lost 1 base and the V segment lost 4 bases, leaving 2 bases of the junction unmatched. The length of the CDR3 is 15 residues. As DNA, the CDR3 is TGTGCCAGCAGTTCTAGCGGGAGAGGCACAGATACGCAGTATTTT. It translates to CASSSSGRGTDTQYF. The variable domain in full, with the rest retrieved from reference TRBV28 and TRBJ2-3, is DVKVTQSSRYLVKRTGEKVFLECVQDMDHENMFWYRQDPGLGLRLIYFSYDVKMKEKGDIPEGYSVSREKKERFSLILESASTNQTSMYLCASSSSGRGTDTQYFGPGTRLTVL.

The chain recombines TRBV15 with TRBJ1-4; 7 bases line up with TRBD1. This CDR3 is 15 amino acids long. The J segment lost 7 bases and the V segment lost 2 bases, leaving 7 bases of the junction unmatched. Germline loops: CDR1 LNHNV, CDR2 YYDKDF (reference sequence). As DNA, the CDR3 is TGTGCCACCAGCAGATCGACAGGGACGGGTGAAAAACTGTTTTTT. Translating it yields CATSRSTGTGEKLFF.

CDR3 residues: CASRSLGGEAFF. The CDR3 DNA is TGTGCCAGCAGATCCCTGGGGGGTGAAGCTTTCTTT. The V and J genes are TRBV7-3 and TRBJ1-1; possibly TRBD1 for D (5 bases). The V end was cut by 6 bases, the J end by 7 bases, with 12 bases between. Germline V gene lookup returns CDR1 SGHTA and CDR2 FQGTGA. The CDR3 sequence is 12 residues long. Based on the CDR3 plus reference TRBV7-3 and TRBJ1-1, the full variable domain is GAGVSQTPSNKVTEKGKYVELRCDPISGHTALYWYRQSLGQGPEFLIYFQGTGAADDSGLPNDRFFAVRPEGSVSTLKIQRTERGDSAVYLCASRSLGGEAFFGQGTRLTVV.

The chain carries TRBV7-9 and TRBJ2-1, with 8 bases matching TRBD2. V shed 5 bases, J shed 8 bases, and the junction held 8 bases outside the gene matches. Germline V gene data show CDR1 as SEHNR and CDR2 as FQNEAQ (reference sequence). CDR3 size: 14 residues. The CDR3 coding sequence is TGTGCCAGCAGCCCGGGACTAGTTTACTATGAGCAGTTCTTC. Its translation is CASSPGLVYYEQFF.

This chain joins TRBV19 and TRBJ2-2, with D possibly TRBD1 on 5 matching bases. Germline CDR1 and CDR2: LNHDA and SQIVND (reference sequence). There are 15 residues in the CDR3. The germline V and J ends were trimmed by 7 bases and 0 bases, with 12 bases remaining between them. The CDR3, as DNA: TGTGCCAGTACCCTGTGGGGCTCGAACACCGGGGAGCTGTTTTTT. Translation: CASTLWGSNTGELFF.

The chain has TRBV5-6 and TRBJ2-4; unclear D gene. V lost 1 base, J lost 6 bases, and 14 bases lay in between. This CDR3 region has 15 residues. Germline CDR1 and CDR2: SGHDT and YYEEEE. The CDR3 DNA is TGTGCCAGCAGCTTGCGTTCCGGGCCCGGAAACATTCAGTACTTC. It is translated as CASSLRSGPGNIQYF.

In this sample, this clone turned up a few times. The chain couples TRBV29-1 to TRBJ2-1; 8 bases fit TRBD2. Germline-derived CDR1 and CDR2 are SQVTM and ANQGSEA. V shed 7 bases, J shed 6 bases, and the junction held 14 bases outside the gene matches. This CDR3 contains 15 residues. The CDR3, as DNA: TGCAGCGCTACCGTAGCGGGGACCTCCCTCAATGAGCAGTTCTTC. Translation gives CSATVAGTSLNEQFF.

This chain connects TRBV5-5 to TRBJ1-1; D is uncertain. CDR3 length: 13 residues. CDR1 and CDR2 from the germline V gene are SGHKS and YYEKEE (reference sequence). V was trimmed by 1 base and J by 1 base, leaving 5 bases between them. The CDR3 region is CASSLHGNTEAFF. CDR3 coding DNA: TGTGCCAGCAGCTTGCACGGGAACACTGAAGCTTTCTTT.

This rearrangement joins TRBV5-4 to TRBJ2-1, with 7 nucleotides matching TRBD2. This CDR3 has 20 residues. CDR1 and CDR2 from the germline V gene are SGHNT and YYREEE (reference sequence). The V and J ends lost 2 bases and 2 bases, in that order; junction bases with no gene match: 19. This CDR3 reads CASSFLLIRTLRGTYNEQFF. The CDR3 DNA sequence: TGTGCCAGCAGCTTCCTCTTGATCCGGACTTTGCGGGGGACCTACAATGAGCAGTTCTTC.

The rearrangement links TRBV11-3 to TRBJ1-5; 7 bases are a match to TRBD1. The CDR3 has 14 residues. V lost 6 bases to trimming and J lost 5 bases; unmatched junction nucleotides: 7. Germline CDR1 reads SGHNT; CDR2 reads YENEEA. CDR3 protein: CASSSTGDDQPQHF. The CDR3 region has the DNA TGTGCCAGCAGTTCTACAGGGGATGATCAGCCCCAGCATTTT. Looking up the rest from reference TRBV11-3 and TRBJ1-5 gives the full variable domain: EAGVVQSPRYKIIEKKQPVAFWCNPISGHNTLYWYLQNLGQGPELLIRYENEEAVDDSQLPKDRFSAERLKGVDSTLKIQPAELGDSAVYLCASSSTGDDQPQHFGDGTRLSIL.

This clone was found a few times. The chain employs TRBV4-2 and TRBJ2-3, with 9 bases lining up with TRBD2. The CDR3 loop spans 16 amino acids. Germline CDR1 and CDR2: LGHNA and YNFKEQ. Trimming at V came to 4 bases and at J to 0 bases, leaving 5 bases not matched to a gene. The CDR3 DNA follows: TGTGCCAGCAGCCCGACTAGCGGTCAAAGCACAGATACGCAGTATTTT. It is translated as CASSPTSGQSTDTQYF.

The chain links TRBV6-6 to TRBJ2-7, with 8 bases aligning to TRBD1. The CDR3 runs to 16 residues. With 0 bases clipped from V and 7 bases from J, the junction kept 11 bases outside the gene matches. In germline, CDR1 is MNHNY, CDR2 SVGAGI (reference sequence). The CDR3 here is CASSYSRPGGLGEQYF. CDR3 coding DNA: TGTGCCAGCAGTTACTCGAGGCCAGGGGGCTTGGGAGAGCAGTACTTC.

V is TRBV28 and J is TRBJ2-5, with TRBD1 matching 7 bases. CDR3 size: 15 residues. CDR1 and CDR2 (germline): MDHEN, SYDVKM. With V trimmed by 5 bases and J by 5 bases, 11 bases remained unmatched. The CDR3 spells CASSGTAPALETQYF. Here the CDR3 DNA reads TGTGCCAGCAGTGGGACAGCCCCTGCGTTGGAGACCCAGTACTTC.

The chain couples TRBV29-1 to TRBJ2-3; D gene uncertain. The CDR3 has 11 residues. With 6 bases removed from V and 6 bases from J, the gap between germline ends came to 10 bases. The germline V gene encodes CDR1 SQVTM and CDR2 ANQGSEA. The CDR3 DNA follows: TGCAGCGTGATGGTTGCGGATACGCAGTATTTT. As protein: CSVMVADTQYF.

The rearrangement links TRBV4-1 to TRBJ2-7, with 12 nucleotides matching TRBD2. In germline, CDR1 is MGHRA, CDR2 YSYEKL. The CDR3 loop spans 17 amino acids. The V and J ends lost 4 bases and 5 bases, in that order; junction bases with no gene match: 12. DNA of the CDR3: TGCGCCAGCAGCCCCTATCCGACTAGCGGGAGTCTACACGAGCAGTACTTC. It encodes CASSPYPTSGSLHEQYF.

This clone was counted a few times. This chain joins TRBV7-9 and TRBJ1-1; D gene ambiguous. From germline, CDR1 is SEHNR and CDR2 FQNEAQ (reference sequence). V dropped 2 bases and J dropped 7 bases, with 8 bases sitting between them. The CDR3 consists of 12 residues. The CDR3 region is CASSLRTVEAFF. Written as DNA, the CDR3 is TGTGCCAGCAGCTTAAGAACAGTTGAAGCTTTCTTT.

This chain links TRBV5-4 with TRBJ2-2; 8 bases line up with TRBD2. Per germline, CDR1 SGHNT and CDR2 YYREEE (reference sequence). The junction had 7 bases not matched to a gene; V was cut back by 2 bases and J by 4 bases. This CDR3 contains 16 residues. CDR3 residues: CASSFKSGSLTGELFF. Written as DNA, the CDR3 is TGTGCCAGCAGCTTTAAAAGCGGGAGTCTCACCGGGGAGCTGTTTTTT.

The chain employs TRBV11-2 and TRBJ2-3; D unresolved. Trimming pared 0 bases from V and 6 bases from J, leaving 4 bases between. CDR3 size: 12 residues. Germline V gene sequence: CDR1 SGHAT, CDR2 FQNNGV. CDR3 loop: CASSLDWDTQYF. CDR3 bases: TGTGCCAGCAGCTTAGATTGGGATACGCAGTATTTT.

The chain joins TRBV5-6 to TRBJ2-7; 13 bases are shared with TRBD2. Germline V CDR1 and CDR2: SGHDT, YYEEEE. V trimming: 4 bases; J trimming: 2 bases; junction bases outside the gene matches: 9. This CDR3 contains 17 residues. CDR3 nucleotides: TGTGCCAGCAGCCCCGGCAGACTAGCGGGAGGCACCTACGAGCAGTACTTC. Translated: CASSPGRLAGGTYEQYF.

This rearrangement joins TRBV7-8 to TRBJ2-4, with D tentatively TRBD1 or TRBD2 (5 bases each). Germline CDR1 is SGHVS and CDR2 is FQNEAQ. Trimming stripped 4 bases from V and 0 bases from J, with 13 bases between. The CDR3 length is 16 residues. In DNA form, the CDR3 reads TGTGCCAGCAGCTCTAGGGACCTACTAGCCAAAAACATTCAGTACTTC. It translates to CASSSRDLLAKNIQYF. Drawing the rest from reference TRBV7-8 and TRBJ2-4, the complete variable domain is GAGVSQSPRYKVAKRGQDVALRCDPISGHVSLFWYQQALGQGPEFLTYFQNEAQLDKSGLPSDRFFAERPEGSVSTLKIQRTQQEDSAVYLCASSSRDLLAKNIQYFGAGTRLSVL.

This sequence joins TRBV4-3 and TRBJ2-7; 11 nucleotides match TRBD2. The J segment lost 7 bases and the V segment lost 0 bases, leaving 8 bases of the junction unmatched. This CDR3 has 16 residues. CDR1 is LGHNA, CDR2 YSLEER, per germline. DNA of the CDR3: TGCGCCAGCAGCCAAGATACTAGCGGGAGTCCAGGTGAGCAGTACTTC. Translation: CASSQDTSGSPGEQYF.

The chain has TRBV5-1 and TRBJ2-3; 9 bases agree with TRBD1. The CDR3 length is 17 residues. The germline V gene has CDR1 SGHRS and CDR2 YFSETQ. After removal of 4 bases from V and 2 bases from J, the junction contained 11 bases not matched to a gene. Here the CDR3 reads CASSDLTGGKHTDTQYF. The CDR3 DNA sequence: TGCGCCAGCAGCGACCTGACAGGGGGGAAGCACACAGATACGCAGTATTTT.

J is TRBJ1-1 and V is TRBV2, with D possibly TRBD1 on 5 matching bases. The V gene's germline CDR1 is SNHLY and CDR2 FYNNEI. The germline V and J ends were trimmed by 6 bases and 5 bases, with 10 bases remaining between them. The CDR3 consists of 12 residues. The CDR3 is CASSRAGTEAFF. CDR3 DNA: TGTGCCAGCAGCAGGGCCGGGACTGAAGCTTTCTTT.

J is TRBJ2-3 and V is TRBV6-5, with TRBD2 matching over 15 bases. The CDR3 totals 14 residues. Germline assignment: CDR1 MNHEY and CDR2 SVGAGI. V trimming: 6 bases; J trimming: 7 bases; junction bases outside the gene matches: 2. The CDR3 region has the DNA TGTGCCAGCAGAGGACTAGCGGGAGGGAATACGCAGTATTTT. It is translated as CASRGLAGGNTQYF.